This T cell receptor beta chain was observed in a study of cytomegalovirus exposure and HLA in healthy donors. With respect to this clone: The target antigen is unknown.

Study-wide results and caveats: Later, an analysis showed that TCR beta chains associated with HLA were more clonally expanded than others that were equally common. Accurate prediction of most subjects' HLA-A and HLA-B alleles from TCR beta sequences was reported. The classifier, whose performance was assessed in both the original and validation cohorts, reportedly diagnosed cytomegalovirus status with high specificity and sensitivity. More than 15,000 TCR beta sequences were associated with HLA alleles at 0.05 false discovery rate in a later analysis.

The PCR used 60 Vbeta and 13 Jbeta primers. Assay used: immunoSEQ multiplex PCR; TCRdb lists only in-frame clones, some missing. The table for this sample gives around 140,000 clones. V lost 5 bases and J lost 6, with 6 bases in between. The length of the CDR3 is 11 residues. Germline CDR1 and CDR2: SGHTA and FQGNSA. This TCR came from a woman in her thirties or forties in good health and CMV-seronegative. The specimen sequenced was PBMCs. The J gene is TRBJ2-3, the V gene TRBV7-2; D not resolved. The CDR3 nucleotides read TGTGCCAGCAGCGAGGTGGATACGCAGTATTTT. Translated: CASSEVDTQYF.